This TCR beta chain is drawn from a study of identical twins. Points from the study as a whole: Invariant MAIT and iNKT cells are populations that could partly confound zero-insertion analyses.

This clonotype was counted only a few times. Its antigen is not known. Trimming stripped 4 bases from V and 2 bases from J, with 6 bases between. The CDR3 is 14 amino acids. Germline-derived CDR1 and CDR2 are LGHDT and YNNKEL (reference sequence). Template switching added a universal primer site, and cDNA bore unique molecular identifiers. MiXCR, run by TCRdb on the 5' RACE reads, gives a single entry per CDR3 protein. In the table there are 200,000 to 250,000 distinct CDR3 sequences, roughly 7% of which are singletons. These data are also associated with another study on yellow fever vaccine responses in identical twins.

The chain recombines TRBV3-1 with TRBJ2-6; D ambiguous. The sequence came from a woman under 30 in good health. Sequenced sample: memory (CD45RO+) T cells sorted from blood. The CDR3 DNA reads as TGTGCCAGCAGCCCCCAGGCTGGGGCCAACGTCCTGACTTTC. The encoded protein is CASSPQAGANVLTF.